This is a list of T cell receptor beta chains from one sample in a study of control samples from healthy donors and cancer patients. TCRdb's table, derived via immunoSEQ multiplex PCR, lists solely in-frame clones and lacks some. Found here are about 6,700 clones, roughly 80% of them singletons; the top ten hold about 15%. Material: formalin-fixed, paraffin-embedded tissue. All receptors come from a male donor with melanoma. Each CDR3 is given with its conserved first and last residue. D genes are given only for firm matches. Size values are once, few and many counts, or a class for expanded clones, and some rows have none.

clone_size j_call v_call d_call cdr3_aa cdr3_nt
few TRBJ2-2 TRBV7-9 - CASRPGPNTGELFF TGTGCCAGCAGACCGGGCCCTAACACCGGGGAGCTGTTTTTT
few TRBJ2-7 TRBV18 - CASSPDPYEQYF TGTGCCAGCTCACCAGACCCCTACGAGCAGTACTTC
- TRBJ2-5 TRBV5-1 - CASSLEGSYETQYF TGCGCCAGCAGCTTGGAGGGGTCCTACGAGACCCAGTACTTC
- TRBJ2-1 TRBV2 - CASSAEAVEQFF TGTGCCAGCAGTGCGGAAGCCGTCGAGCAGTTCTTC
- TRBJ2-5 TRBV27 TRBD2 CASSLSRGLAGGETQYF TGTGCCAGCAGTTTATCGCGAGGGCTAGCGGGGGGCGAGACCCAGTACTTC
once TRBJ2-7 TRBV29-1 TRBD1 CSVTQGAPYEQYF TGCAGCGTTACACAGGGGGCCCCCTACGAGCAGTACTTC
few TRBJ2-5 TRBV11-2 - CASSFHIRRETQYF TGTGCCAGCAGCTTCCATATTCGGCGGGAGACCCAGTACTTC
- TRBJ1-1 TRBV7-2 - CASSPFTPDTEAFF TGTGCCAGCAGCCCCTTTACCCCAGACACTGAAGCTTTCTTT
- TRBJ2-5 TRBV2 - CASRDSSQVETQYF TGTGCCAGCAGGGACTCCAGCCAGGTAGAGACCCAGTACTTC
- TRBJ1-5 TRBV28 TRBD1 CASSPNFGQVRWRYQPQHF TGTGCCAGCAGTCCTAACTTTGGACAGGTGCGTTGGAGATATCAGCCCCAGCATTTT
few TRBJ1-5 TRBV12-5 TRBD1 CASGLVRGGGDRVNQPQHF TGTGCTAGTGGTTTGGTACGGGGAGGTGGGGACAGGGTGAATCAGCCCCAGCATTTT
few TRBJ2-1 TRBV19 TRBD2 CASTRTSGDASYNEQFF TGTGCCAGTACGCGGACTAGCGGGGATGCTTCCTACAATGAGCAGTTCTTC
- TRBJ1-3 TRBV19 - CASSLGTSGNTIYF TGTGCCAGTAGCCTCGGTACGTCTGGAAACACCATATATTTT
- TRBJ2-7 TRBV18 - CASSPPTYEQYF TGTGCCAGCTCACCACCCACCTACGAGCAGTACTTC
once TRBJ1-6 TRBV4-1 - CASSQGSTSGRNSPLHF TGCGCCAGCAGCCAGGGTTCTACTAGTGGGAGGAATTCACCCCTCCACTTT
- TRBJ1-1 TRBV11-1 - CASSSPTTSQNTEAFF TGTGCCAGCAGCTCACCCACCACATCACAGAACACTGAAGCTTTCTTT
- TRBJ2-2 TRBV23-1 - CAAHKGGSTGELFF TGCGCCGCCCACAAGGGGGGGAGCACCGGGGAGCTGTTTTTT
- TRBJ1-1 TRBV29-1 - CSVVGSMNTEAFF TGCAGCGTGGTGGGGAGTATGAACACTGAAGCTTTCTTT
- TRBJ2-1 TRBV3-1/TRBV3-2 TRBD2 CASSRITSGGAEDEQFF TGTGCCAGCAGCCGGATAACTAGCGGGGGGGCTGAGGATGAGCAGTTCTTC
- TRBJ2-7 TRBV4-1 - CASSQLTGGRGYEQYF TGCGCCAGCAGCCAACTAACCGGGGGCAGGGGGTACGAGCAGTACTTC
- TRBJ2-2 TRBV18 - CASSPRDKNTGELFF TGTGCCAGCTCACCGAGGGACAAAAACACCGGGGAGCTGTTTTTT
once TRBJ2-5 TRBV11-2 TRBD2 CASSFHLAGGQETQYF TGTGCCAGCAGCTTCCACTTAGCGGGGGGTCAAGAGACCCAGTACTTC
- TRBJ1-1 TRBV7-2 TRBD1 CASSASMGQANTEAFF TGTGCCAGCAGCGCCTCCATGGGACAGGCGAACACTGAAGCTTTCTTT
- TRBJ2-3 TRBV6-2/TRBV6-3 - CASSYGRNTQYF TGTGCCAGCAGTTACGGCAGAAATACGCAGTATTTT
- TRBJ2-1 TRBV4-2 - CASSQGAQGYEQFF TGTGCCAGCAGCCAAGGGGCGCAGGGCTATGAGCAGTTCTTC
- TRBJ1-1 TRBV2 - CASSRDLNTEAFF TGTGCCAGCAGCAGGGACCTGAACACTGAAGCTTTCTTT
few TRBJ1-5 TRBV3-1/TRBV3-2 - CASSQDVGQGGQPQHF TGTGCCAGCAGCCAAGATGTTGGGCAGGGAGGTCAGCCCCAGCATTTT
few TRBJ2-1 TRBV6-2/TRBV6-3 TRBD2 CASSSALANEQFF TGTGCCAGCAGTTCCGCACTAGCGAATGAGCAGTTCTTC
- TRBJ1-4 TRBV4-1 - CASSHGWVGTEKLFF TGCGCCAGCAGCCATGGGTGGGTGGGGACGGAAAAACTGTTTTTT
few TRBJ1-6 TRBV13 - CASSLVRSYNSPLHF TGTGCCAGCAGCTTAGTGAGGTCCTATAATTCACCCCTCCACTTT
- TRBJ2-1 TRBV2 - CVSSEVGSYNEQFF TGTGTCAGCAGTGAGGTGGGCTCCTACAATGAGCAGTTCTTC
- TRBJ1-4 TRBV3-1/TRBV3-2 - CASSQDLGGIWKKLFF TGTGCCAGCAGCCAAGATCTTGGGGGAATTTGGAAAAAACTGTTTTTT
- TRBJ1-1 TRBV18 - CASSPGTPSTGTEAFF TGTGCCAGCTCACCGGGGACTCCCTCCACGGGGACTGAAGCTTTCTTT
large TRBJ1-2 TRBV11-1 - CASSLTGSDGYTF TGTGCCAGCAGCTTAACAGGGAGTGATGGCTACACCTTC
- TRBJ2-1 TRBV10-3 - CAISEHDRTTYNEQFF TGTGCCATCAGTGAGCATGACAGGACCACTTACAATGAGCAGTTCTTC
medium-sized TRBJ2-3 TRBV9 - CASSLWGGAEDTQYF TGTGCCAGCAGCCTCTGGGGGGGGGCGGAAGATACGCAGTATTTT
- TRBJ2-3 TRBV7-6 - CASSRPGYDITDTQYF TGTGCCAGCAGCCGTCCCGGGTACGATATCACAGATACGCAGTATTTT
- TRBJ1-1 TRBV6-1 - CASSDRGLMNTEAFF TGTGCCAGCAGTGACAGGGGACTTATGAACACTGAAGCTTTCTTT
- TRBJ1-3 TRBV18 TRBD1 CASSADRVGNTIYF TGTGCCAGCTCAGCGGACAGGGTTGGAAACACCATATATTTT
- TRBJ2-3 TRBV5-1 TRBD1 CASSPDRGIADTQYF TGCGCCAGCAGCCCGGACAGGGGGATCGCAGATACGCAGTATTTT
- TRBJ2-1 TRBV5-1 - CASSPMTRDGHNEQFF TGCGCCAGCAGTCCGATGACACGGGACGGACACAATGAGCAGTTCTTC
once TRBJ2-7 TRBV19 TRBD2 CASSQAGRSSYEQYF TGTGCCAGTAGCCAAGCGGGGAGAAGCTCCTACGAGCAGTACTTC
- TRBJ1-1 TRBV14 - CASSPETPNTEAFF TGTGCCAGCAGCCCGGAGACACCTAACACTGAAGCTTTCTTT
- TRBJ2-3 TRBV19 - CASSLTPGIDTQYF TGTGCCAGTAGTCTAACCCCAGGGATAGATACGCAGTATTTT
few TRBJ2-7 TRBV12-3/TRBV12-4 - CASSLFAYEQYF TGTGCCAGCAGTTTGTTCGCGTACGAGCAGTACTTC
- TRBJ1-2 TRBV14 - CASSQVTAFGYTF TGTGCCAGCAGCCAAGTCACCGCATTCGGCTACACCTTC